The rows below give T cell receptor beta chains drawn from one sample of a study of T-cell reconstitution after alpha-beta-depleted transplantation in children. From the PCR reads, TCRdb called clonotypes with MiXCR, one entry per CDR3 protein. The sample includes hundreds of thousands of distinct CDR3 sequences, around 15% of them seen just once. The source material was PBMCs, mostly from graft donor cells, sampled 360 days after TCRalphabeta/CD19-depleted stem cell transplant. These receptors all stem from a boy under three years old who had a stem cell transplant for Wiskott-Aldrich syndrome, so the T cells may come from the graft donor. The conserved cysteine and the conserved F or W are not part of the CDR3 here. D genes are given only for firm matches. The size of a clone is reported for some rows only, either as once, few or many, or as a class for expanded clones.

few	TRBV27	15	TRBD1	ASSLFFGQGGNYGYT
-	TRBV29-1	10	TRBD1	SVGNRGYEQY
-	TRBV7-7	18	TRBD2	ASSPYRTSGPGRNTGELF
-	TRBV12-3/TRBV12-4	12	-	ASSSTGRQETQY
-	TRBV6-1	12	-	ASRSRPGKETQY
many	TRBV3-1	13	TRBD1	ASSPWTGGEETQY
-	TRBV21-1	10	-	ASEGQNYEQY
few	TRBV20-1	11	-	SAGDVEAAEAF
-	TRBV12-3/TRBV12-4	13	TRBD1	ASSYTPGQRETQY
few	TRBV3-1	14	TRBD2	ASSQGPGLSYNEQF
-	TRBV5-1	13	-	ASSSTRAGNNEQF
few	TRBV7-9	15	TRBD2	ASSAKLAGGPHNEQF
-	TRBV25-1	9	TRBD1	ASSQTGAQY
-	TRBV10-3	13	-	AISESRGSYEKLF
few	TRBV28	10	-	ASSLINQPQH
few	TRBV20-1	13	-	SGSPLGLDNNEQF
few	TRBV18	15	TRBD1	ASSPRQGGANTGELF
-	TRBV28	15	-	ASSYAGKGVSRVTQY
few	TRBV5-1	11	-	ASSLEGRNIQY
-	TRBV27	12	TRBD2	ASSPGTMGYEQY
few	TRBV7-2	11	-	ASSLAITDTQY
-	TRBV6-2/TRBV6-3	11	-	ASLTALQETQY
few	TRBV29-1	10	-	SVKGLTDTQY
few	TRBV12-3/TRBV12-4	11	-	ASSRSDGYEQY
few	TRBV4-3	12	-	ASSQALGNSPLH
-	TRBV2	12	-	ASSDDRLGETQY
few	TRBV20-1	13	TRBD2	SARELASPLYEQY
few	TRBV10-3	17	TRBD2	AISGSPGGGARGVDEQF
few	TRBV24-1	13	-	ATAPGGGSTDTQY
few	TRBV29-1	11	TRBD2	SGQRGGADTQY
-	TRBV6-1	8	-	ASRTDTQY
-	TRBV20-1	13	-	SARDGGRANYGYT
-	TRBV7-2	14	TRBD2	ASSLRTSGGFNEQF
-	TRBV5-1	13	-	ASSSPGVVTGELF
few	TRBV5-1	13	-	ASSRRTKKDSPLH
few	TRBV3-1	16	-	ASSPRLWRRPSTDTQY
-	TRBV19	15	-	ASRSASFSLAKNIQY
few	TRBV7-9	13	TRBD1	ASSAPGQANEKLF
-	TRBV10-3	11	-	AIGVQTNTEAF
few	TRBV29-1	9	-	SAIRRDEQY
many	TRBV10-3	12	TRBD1	AISPTGGVTEAF
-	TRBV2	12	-	ASSQQEKGNTIY
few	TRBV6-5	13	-	ASSYSGTGANVLT
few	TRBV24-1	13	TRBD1	ATSASDRGSYEQY
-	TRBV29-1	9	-	SAGHVYEQY
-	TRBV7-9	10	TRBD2	ASSSGLAVQY
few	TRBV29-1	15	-	SVEWRVTGSGTDTQY